The subject of this entry is one TCR beta chain. This entry is derived from a study of T cell responses to AZD1222 COVID-19 vaccine. Here immunoSEQ multiplex PCR was the method, and the copy in TCRdb shows in-frame clones only, minus some. Seen here are some 150,000 clones, approximately 89% observed once, and the top ten hold 1.5% to 2%. Trimming removed 0 bases at V and 2 bases at J, with 15 bases between. Per the germline V gene, CDR1 is MGHRA and CDR2 is YSYEKL. The CDR3 length is 17 residues. Sequenced here: peripheral blood, sampled 28 days after the second AZD1222 dose. The TCR originated in an adult who received the AZD1222 COVID-19 vaccine. V usage is TRBV4-1 and J usage is TRBJ2-3, with unresolved D. The CDR3: CASSQDPWPVYTDTQYF. The DNA of the CDR3 is TGCGCCAGCAGCCAAGACCCGTGGCCCGTGTACACAGATACGCAGTATTTT.